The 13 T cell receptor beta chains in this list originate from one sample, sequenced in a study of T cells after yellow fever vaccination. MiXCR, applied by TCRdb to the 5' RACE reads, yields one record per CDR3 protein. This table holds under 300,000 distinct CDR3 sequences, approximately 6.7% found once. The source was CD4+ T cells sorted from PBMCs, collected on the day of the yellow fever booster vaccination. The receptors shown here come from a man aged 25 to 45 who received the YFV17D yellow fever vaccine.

As DNA, the CDR3 is TGCAGCGTTGAAGAACTAGCCGCTAGTGAGCAGTTCTTC. It codes for CSVEELAASEQFF. The chain combines TRBV29-1 with TRBJ2-1, with D tentatively TRBD2 (6 bases). Trimming removed 0 bases at V and 9 bases at J, with 12 bases between. This CDR3 region has 13 residues. Germline CDR1 and CDR2: SQVTM and ANQGSEA.

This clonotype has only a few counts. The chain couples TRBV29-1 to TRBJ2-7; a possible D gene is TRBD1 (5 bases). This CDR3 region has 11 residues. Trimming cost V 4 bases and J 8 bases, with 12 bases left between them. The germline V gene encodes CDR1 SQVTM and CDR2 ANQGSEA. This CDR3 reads CSVVQVLKQYF. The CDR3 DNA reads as TGCAGCGTTGTACAGGTACTCAAGCAGTACTTC.

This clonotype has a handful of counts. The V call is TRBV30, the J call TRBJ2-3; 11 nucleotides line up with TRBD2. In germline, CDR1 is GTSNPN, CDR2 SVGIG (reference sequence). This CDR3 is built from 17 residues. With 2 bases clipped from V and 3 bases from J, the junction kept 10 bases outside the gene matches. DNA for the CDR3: TGTGCCTGGAGTCGCACACGCACTAGCGGGAGAACAGATACGCAGTATTTT. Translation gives CAWSRTRTSGRTDTQYF.

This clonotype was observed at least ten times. CDR3 sequence: CASSEGGTEAFF. Written as DNA, the CDR3 is TGTGCCAGCAGTGAAGGGGGTACTGAAGCTTTCTTT. The V gene is TRBV2, the J gene TRBJ1-1; D ambiguous. The CDR3 spans 12 residues. CDR1 is SNHLY, CDR2 FYNNEI, per germline. V was trimmed by 1 base and J by 5 bases, leaving 5 bases between them.

The CDR3 spells CASSPGTGKSYGYTF. The CDR3 DNA is TGTGCCAGCTCACCCGGGACAGGGAAAAGCTATGGCTACACCTTC. V gene TRBV18 combines with J gene TRBJ1-2, with TRBD1 identical over 9 bases. CDR1 KGHSH and CDR2 LQKENI come from the germline V gene. V trimming: 3 bases; J trimming: 4 bases; junction bases outside the gene matches: 6. The CDR3 spans 15 residues. The full variable domain, completed using reference TRBV18 and TRBJ1-2, is NAGVMQNPRHLVRRRGQEARLRCSPMKGHSHVYWYRQLPEEGLKFMVYLQKENIIDESGMPKERFSAEFPKEGPSILRIQQVVRGDSAAYFCASSPGTGKSYGYTFGSGTRLTVV.

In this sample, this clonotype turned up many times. The CDR3 region is CSATRTDEQYF. As DNA, the CDR3 is TGCAGTGCTACACGGACTGACGAGCAGTACTTC. The rearrangement joins TRBV20-1 to TRBJ2-7; a weak D match, TRBD2 (5 bases). The CDR3 runs to 11 residues. The V gene lost 4 bases and the J gene lost 5 bases, with 9 bases spanning the gap. The germline V gene encodes CDR1 DFQATT and CDR2 SNEGSKA (reference sequence).

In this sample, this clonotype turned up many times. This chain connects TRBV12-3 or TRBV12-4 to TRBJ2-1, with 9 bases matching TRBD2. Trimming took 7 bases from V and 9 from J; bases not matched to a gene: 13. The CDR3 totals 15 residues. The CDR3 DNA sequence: TGTGCCAGCACCTTACGGGGCGGGAGGGCAGGTGAGCAGTTCTTC. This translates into CASTLRGGRAGEQFF.

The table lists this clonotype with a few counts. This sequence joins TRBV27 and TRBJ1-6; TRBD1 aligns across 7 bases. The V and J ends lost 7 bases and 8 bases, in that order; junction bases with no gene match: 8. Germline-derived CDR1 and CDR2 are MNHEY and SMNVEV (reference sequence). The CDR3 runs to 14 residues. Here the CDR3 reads CASTPTGKDSPLHF. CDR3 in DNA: TGTGCCAGCACCCCGACAGGGAAGGATTCACCCCTCCACTTT.

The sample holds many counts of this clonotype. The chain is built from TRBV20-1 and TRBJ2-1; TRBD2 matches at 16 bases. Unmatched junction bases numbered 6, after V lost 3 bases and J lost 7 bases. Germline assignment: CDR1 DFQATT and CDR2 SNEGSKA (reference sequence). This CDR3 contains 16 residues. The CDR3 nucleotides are TGCAGTGCTAGGGGGACTAGCGGGAGGGCCCAGAATGAGCAGTTCTTC. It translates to CSARGTSGRAQNEQFF.

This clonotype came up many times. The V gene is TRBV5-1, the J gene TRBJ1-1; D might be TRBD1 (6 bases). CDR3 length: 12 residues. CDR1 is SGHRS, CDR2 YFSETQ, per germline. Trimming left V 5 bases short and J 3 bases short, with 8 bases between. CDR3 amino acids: CASRRGDTEAFF. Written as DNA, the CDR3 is TGCGCCAGCAGAAGGGGGGACACTGAAGCTTTCTTT.

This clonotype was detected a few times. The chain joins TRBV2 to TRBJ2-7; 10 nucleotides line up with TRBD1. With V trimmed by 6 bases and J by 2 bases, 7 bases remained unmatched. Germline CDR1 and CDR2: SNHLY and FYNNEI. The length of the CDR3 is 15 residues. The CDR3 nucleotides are TGTGCCAGCAGGGTCAGACAGGGGGCGGCCTACGAGCAGTACTTC. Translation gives CASRVRQGAAYEQYF.

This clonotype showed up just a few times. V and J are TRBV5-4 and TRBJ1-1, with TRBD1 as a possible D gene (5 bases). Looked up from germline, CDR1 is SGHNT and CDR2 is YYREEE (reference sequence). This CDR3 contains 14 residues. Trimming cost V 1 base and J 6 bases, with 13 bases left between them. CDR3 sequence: CASSLQGVGSEAFF. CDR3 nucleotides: TGTGCCAGCAGCTTGCAGGGCGTCGGATCTGAAGCTTTCTTT.

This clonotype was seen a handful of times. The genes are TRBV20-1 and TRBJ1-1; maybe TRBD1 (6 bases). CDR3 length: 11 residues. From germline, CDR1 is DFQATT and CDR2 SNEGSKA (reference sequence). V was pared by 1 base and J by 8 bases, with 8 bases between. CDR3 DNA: TGCAGTGCTAGAGGCGGGACAGAAGCTTTCTTT. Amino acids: CSARGGTEAFF.